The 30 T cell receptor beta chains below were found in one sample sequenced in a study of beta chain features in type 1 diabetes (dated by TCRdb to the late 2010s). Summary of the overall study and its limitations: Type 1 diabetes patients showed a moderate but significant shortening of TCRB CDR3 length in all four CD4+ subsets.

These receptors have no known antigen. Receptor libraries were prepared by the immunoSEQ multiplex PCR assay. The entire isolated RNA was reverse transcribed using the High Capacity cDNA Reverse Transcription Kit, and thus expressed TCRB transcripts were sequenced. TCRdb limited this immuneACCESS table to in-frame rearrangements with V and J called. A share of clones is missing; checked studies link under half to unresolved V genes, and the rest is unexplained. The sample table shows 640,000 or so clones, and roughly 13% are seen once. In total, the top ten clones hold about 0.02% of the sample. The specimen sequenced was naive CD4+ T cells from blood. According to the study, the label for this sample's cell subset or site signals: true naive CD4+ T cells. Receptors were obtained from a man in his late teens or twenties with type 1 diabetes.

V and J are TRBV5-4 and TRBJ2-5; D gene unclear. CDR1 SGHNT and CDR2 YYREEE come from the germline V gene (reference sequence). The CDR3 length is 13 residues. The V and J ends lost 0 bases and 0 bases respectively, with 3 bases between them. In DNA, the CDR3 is TGTGCCAGCAGCTTGGAGTACCAAGAGACCCAGTACTTC. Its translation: CASSLEYQETQYF.

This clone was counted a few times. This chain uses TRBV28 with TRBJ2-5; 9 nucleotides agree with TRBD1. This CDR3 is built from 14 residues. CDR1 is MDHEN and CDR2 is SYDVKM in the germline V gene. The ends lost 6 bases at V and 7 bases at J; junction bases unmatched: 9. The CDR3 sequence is CASRPSGQGGTQYF. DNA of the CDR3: TGTGCCAGCAGACCGTCGGGACAGGGTGGGACCCAGTACTTC.

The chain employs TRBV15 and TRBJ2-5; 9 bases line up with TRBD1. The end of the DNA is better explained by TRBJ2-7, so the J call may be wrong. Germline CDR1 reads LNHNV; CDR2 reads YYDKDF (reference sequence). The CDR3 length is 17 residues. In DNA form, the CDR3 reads TGTGCCACCAGCAGGTTCCCGGTCGGGACAGGGTTCTCCGAGCAGTACTTC. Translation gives CATSRFPVGTGFSEQYF.

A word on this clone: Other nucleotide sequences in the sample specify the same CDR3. This CDR3 reads CSVRGTANTEAFF. CDR3 in DNA: TGCAGCGTCCGTGGGACAGCGAACACTGAAGCTTTCTTT. The V call is TRBV29-1, the J call TRBJ1-1, with 7 bases lining up with TRBD1. The CDR3 length is 13 residues. The germline gives CDR1 SQVTM, CDR2 ANQGSEA. V lost 6 bases to trimming and J lost 1 base; unmatched junction nucleotides: 5. The complete variable domain, with remaining parts taken from reference TRBV29-1 and TRBJ1-1, reads SAVISQKPSRDICQRGTSLTIQCQVDSQVTMMFWYRQQPGQSLTLIATANQGSEATYESGFVIDKFPISRPNLTFSTLTVSNMSPEDSSIYLCSVRGTANTEAFFGQGTRLTVV.

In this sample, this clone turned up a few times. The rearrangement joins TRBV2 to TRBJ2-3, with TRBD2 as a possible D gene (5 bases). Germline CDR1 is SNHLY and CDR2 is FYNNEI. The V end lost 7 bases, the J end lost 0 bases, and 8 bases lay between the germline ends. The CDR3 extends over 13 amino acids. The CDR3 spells CASTGVSTDTQYF. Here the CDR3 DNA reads TGTGCCAGCACCGGGGTTAGCACAGATACGCAGTATTTT.

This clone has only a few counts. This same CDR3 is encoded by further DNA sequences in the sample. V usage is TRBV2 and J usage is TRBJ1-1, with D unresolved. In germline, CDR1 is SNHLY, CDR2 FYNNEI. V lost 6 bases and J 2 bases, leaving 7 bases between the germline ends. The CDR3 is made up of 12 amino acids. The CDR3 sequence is CASRETNTEAFF. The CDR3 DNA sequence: TGTGCCAGCAGGGAAACCAACACTGAAGCTTTCTTT.

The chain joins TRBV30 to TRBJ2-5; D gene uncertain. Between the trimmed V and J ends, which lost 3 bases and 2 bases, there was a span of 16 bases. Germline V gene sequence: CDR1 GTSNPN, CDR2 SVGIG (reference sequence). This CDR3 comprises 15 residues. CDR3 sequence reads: CAWSPRRPVQETQYF. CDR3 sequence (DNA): TGTGCCTGGAGCCCCAGACGGCCGGTTCAAGAGACCCAGTACTTC.

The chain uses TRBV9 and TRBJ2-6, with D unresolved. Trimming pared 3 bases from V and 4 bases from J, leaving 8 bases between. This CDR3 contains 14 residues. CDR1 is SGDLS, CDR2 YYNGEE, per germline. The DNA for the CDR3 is TGTGCCAGCAGCGCCGACCCAGGGGCCAACGTCCTGACTTTC. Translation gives CASSADPGANVLTF.

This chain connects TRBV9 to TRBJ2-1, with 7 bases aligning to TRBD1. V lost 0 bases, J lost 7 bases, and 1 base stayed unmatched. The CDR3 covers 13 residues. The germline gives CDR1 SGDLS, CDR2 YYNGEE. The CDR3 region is CASSVGGQNEQFF. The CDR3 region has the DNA TGTGCCAGCAGCGTAGGGGGACAGAATGAGCAGTTCTTC.

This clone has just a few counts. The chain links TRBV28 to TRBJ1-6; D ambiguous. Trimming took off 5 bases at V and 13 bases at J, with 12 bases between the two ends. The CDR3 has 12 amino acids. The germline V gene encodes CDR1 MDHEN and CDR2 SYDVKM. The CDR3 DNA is TGTGCCAGCAGTGAGTGGGCCTCGCCCCTCCACTTT. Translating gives CASSEWASPLHF.

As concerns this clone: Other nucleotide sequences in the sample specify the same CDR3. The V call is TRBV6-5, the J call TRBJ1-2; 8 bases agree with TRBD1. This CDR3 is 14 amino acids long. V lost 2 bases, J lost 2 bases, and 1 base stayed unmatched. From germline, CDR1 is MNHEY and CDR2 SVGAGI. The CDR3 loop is CASSYDRGNYGYTF. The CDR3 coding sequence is TGTGCCAGCAGTTACGACAGGGGCAACTATGGCTACACCTTC.

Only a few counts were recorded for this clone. Here the CDR3 DNA reads TGTGCCAGCAGCGGACAGGGGAGCAATTCACCCCTCCACTTT. Its translation: CASSGQGSNSPLHF. The chain links TRBV5-8 to TRBJ1-6, with TRBD1 matching 9 bases. This CDR3 has 14 amino acids. In germline, CDR1 is SGHTS, CDR2 YDEGEE. V shed 4 bases and J 7 bases; nucleotides not matched to a gene: 3.

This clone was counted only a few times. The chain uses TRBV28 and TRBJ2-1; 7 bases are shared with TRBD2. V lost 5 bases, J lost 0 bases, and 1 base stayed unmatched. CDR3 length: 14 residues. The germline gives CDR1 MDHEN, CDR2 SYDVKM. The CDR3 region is CASSSGDSYNEQFF. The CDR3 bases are TGTGCCAGCAGTAGCGGGGACTCCTACAATGAGCAGTTCTTC.

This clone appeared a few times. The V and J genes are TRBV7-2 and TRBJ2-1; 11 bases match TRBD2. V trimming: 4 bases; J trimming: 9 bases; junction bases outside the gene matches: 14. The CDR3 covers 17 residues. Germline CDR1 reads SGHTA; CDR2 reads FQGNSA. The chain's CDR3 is CASSWPSGGSPKGEQFF. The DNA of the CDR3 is TGTGCCAGCAGCTGGCCTAGCGGGGGGAGCCCTAAGGGTGAGCAGTTCTTC.

The CDR3 bases are TGTGCCTGGAATACAGGGATTGTGGAGGAAAAACTGTTTTTT. Its protein product is CAWNTGIVEEKLFF. The chain combines TRBV30 with TRBJ1-4; D may be TRBD1 (6 bases). The germline CDR1 and CDR2 sequences are GTSNPN and SVGIG (reference sequence). Trimming pared 4 bases from V and 8 bases from J, leaving 17 bases between. The CDR3 covers 14 residues.

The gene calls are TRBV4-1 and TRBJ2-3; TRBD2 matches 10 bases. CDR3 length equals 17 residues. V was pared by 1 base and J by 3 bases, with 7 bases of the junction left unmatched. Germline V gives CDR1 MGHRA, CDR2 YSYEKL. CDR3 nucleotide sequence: TGCGCCAGCAGCCAAGTCGGACTAGCGGCTCATACAGATACGCAGTATTTT. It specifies CASSQVGLAAHTDTQYF.

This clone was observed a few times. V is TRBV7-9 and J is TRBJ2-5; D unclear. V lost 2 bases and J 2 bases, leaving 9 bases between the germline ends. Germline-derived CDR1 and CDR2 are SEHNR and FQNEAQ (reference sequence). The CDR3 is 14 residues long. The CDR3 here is CASSLRTEQETQYF. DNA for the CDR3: TGTGCCAGCAGCTTACGGACCGAGCAAGAGACCCAGTACTTC.

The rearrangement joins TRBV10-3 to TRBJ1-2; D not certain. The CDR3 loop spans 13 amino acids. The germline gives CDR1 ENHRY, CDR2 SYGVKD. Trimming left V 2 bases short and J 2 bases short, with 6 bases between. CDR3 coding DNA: TGTGCCATCAGTGAGGGGATGAACTATGGCTACACCTTC. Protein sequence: CAISEGMNYGYTF.

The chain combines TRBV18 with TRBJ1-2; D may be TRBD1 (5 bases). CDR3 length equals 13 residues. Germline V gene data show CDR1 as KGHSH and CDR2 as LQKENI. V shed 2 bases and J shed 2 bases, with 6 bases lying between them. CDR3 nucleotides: TGTGCCAGCTCACCAGGGACCAACTATGGCTACACCTTC. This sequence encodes CASSPGTNYGYTF.

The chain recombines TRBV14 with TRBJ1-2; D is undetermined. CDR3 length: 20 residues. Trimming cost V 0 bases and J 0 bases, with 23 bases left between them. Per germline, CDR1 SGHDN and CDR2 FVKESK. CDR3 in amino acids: CASSQDELRALRSANYGYTF. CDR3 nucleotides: TGTGCCAGCAGCCAAGACGAACTCCGGGCCCTTCGTTCTGCTAACTATGGCTACACCTTC.

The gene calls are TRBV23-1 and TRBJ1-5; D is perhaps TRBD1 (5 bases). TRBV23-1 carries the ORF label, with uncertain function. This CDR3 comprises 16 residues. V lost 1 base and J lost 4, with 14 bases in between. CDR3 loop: CASSQYARGENQPQHF. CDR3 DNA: TGCGCCAGCAGTCAATATGCTCGGGGGGAGAATCAGCCCCAGCATTTT.

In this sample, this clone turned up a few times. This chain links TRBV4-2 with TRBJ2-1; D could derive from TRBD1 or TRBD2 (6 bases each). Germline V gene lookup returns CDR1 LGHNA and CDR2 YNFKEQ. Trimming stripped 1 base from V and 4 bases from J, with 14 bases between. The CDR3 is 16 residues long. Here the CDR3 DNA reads TGTGCCAGCAGCCAAGGGCCGGGGGCTAGTTACAATGAGCAGTTCTTC. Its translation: CASSQGPGASYNEQFF.

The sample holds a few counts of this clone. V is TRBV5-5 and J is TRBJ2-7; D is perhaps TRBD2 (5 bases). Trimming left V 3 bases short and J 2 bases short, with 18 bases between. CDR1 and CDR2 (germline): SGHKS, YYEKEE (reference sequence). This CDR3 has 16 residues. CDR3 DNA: TGTGCCAGCAGCTCATCAGCCCTCCCGGGAACCTACGAGCAGTACTTC. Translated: CASSSSALPGTYEQYF.

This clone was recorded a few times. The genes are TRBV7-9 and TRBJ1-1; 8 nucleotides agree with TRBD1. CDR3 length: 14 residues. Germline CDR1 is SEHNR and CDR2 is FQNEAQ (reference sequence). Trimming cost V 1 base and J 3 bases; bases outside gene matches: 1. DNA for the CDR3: TGTGCCAGCAGCTTAGAACAGGGGGACACTGAAGCTTTCTTT. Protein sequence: CASSLEQGDTEAFF. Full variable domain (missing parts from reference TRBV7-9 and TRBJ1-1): DTGVSQNPRHKITKRGQNVTFRCDPISEHNRLYWYRQTLGQGPEFLTYFQNEAQLEKSRLLSDRFSAERPKGSFSTLEIQRTEQGDSAMYLCASSLEQGDTEAFFGQGTRLTVV.

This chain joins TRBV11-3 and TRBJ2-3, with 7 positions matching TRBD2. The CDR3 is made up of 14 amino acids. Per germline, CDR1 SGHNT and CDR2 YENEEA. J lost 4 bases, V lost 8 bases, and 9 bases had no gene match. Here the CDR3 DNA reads TGTGCCAGCGGGGCGGGGGAAGGCCCAGATACGCAGTATTTT. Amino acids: CASGAGEGPDTQYF.

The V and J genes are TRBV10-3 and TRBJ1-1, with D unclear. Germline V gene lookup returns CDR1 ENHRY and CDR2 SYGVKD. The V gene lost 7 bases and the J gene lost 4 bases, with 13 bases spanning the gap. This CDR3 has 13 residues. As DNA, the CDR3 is TGTGCCATCATAGAGGGTGCGGGCACTGAAGCTTTCTTT. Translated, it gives CAIIEGAGTEAFF.

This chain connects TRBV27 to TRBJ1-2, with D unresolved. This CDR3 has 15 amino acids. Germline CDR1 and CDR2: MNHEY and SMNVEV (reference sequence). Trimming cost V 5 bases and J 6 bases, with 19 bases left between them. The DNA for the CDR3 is TGTGCCAGCAGTACCAGACTGGAGGTGGGCGATGGCTACACCTTC. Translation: CASSTRLEVGDGYTF.

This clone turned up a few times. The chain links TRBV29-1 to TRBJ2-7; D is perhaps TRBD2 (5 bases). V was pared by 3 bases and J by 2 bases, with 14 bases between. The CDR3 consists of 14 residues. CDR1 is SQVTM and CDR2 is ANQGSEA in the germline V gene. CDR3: CSVEKGAYTYEQYF. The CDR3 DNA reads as TGCAGCGTTGAGAAGGGAGCCTACACCTACGAGCAGTACTTC.

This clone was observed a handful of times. The CDR3 reads CASSLPPGRGLSRHSPLHF. The CDR3 DNA follows: TGCGCCAGCAGCCTCCCCCCTGGTAGGGGGCTCTCGCGCCATTCACCCCTCCACTTT. J is TRBJ1-6 and V is TRBV4-1; 7 bases map to TRBD1. CDR3 length: 19 residues. Per the germline V gene, CDR1 is MGHRA and CDR2 is YSYEKL. Trimming took 4 bases from V and 8 from J; bases not matched to a gene: 20.

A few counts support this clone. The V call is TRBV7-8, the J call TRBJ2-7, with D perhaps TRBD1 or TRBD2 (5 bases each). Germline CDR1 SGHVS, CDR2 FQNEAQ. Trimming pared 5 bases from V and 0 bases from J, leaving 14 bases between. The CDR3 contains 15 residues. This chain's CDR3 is CASSRPGTGSYEQYF. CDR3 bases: TGTGCCAGCAGCCGTCCCGGGACGGGCTCCTACGAGCAGTACTTC.